What follows are 18 T cell receptor beta chains derived from one specimen sequenced in a study of immune cell composition in non-small cell lung cancer. Normal lung was sampled as far from the tumour as possible, at least 3 cm. Assay used: immunoSEQ multiplex PCR; TCRdb lists only in-frame clones, some missing. Here the sample spans nearly 6,000 clones, about 90% being singletons. The sample comprised non-adjacent lung tissue. All receptors come from a human donor with non-small cell lung cancer.

The V gene is TRBV7-9, the J gene TRBJ2-1; 10 nucleotides agree with TRBD2. The CDR3 is 14 residues long. Germline trimming cut 3 bases from V and 5 bases from J; bases unmatched to any gene: 1. CDR1 is SEHNR and CDR2 is FQNEAQ in the germline V gene (reference sequence). The CDR3 reads CASSFGTSDNEQFF. CDR3 nucleotides: TGTGCCAGCAGCTTCGGGACTAGCGACAATGAGCAGTTCTTC.

The gene calls are TRBV7-2 and TRBJ2-7; 9 bases fit TRBD2. After removal of 6 bases from V and 2 bases from J, the junction contained 5 bases not matched to a gene. CDR1 and CDR2 (germline): SGHTA, FQGNSA. The CDR3 spans 14 residues. The CDR3 sequence is CASRGAGGAYEQYF. CDR3 nucleotides: TGTGCCAGCAGAGGGGCGGGAGGGGCCTACGAGCAGTACTTC.

This sequence joins TRBV7-9 and TRBJ1-1; D may be TRBD1 (5 bases). The CDR3 has 14 residues. V was trimmed by 1 base and J by 4 bases, leaving 10 bases between them. Germline CDR1 and CDR2: SEHNR and FQNEAQ (reference sequence). Here the CDR3 reads CASSLGGVSTEAFF. For the CDR3, the DNA is TGTGCCAGCAGCTTAGGGGGGGTGAGCACTGAAGCTTTCTTT. The variable domain in full, with the rest retrieved from reference TRBV7-9 and TRBJ1-1, is DTGVSQNPRHKITKRGQNVTFRCDPISEHNRLYWYRQTLGQGPEFLTYFQNEAQLEKSRLLSDRFSAERPKGSFSTLEIQRTEQGDSAMYLCASSLGGVSTEAFFGQGTRLTVV.

This chain connects TRBV6-1 to TRBJ2-3; 8 positions match TRBD1. V was clipped by 7 bases and J by 4 bases; unmatched bases: 7. This CDR3 has 14 amino acids. Looked up from germline, CDR1 is MNHNS and CDR2 is SASEGT. The CDR3 sequence is CASTLDRAADTQYF. As DNA, the CDR3 is TGTGCCAGCACCCTGGACAGGGCGGCAGATACGCAGTATTTT.

The CDR3 region is CSARAVDEQFF. CDR3 bases: TGCAGTGCTAGAGCGGTCGATGAGCAGTTCTTC. The chain joins TRBV20-1 to TRBJ2-1, with no clear D. The germline V and J ends were trimmed by 1 base and 8 bases, with 6 bases remaining between them. The CDR3 covers 11 residues. From germline, CDR1 is DFQATT and CDR2 SNEGSKA (reference sequence).

A few counts support this clone. The rearrangement joins TRBV2 to TRBJ2-2; 11 positions agree with TRBD2. The CDR3 is 18 amino acids. V lost 8 bases and J lost 4; bases outside the gene matches: 15. The germline gives CDR1 SNHLY, CDR2 FYNNEI. This chain's CDR3 is CASLAGGSGRARTGELFF. DNA of the CDR3: TGTGCCAGCCTCGCTGGGGGTAGCGGGAGGGCCCGCACCGGGGAGCTGTTTTTT.

The V call is TRBV28, the J call TRBJ1-1, with 9 bases aligning to TRBD1. The CDR3 is made up of 19 amino acids. Germline V lookup: CDR1 MDHEN, CDR2 SYDVKM. J was trimmed by 1 base and V by 5 bases; bases with no gene match: 17. In DNA, the CDR3 is TGTGCCAGCAGTCAGGACACATGGGGACAGGGCGGTTGGAACACTGAAGCTTTCTTT. This codes for CASSQDTWGQGGWNTEAFF. The full variable domain, its missing parts supplied by reference TRBV28 and TRBJ1-1, is DVKVTQSSRYLVKRTGEKVFLECVQDMDHENMFWYRQDPGLGLRLIYFSYDVKMKEKGDIPEGYSVSREKKERFSLILESASTNQTSMYLCASSQDTWGQGGWNTEAFFGQGTRLTVV.

This chain uses TRBV5-4 with TRBJ2-3, with D uncertain. The CDR3 totals 13 residues. V was clipped by 0 bases and J by 1 base, with 3 bases between them. The germline V gene has CDR1 SGHNT and CDR2 YYREEE (reference sequence). CDR3 DNA sequence: TGTGCCAGCAGCTTGGCGGGCACAGATACGCAGTATTTT. Translation gives CASSLAGTDTQYF.

The V gene is TRBV6-1, the J gene TRBJ1-2, with 8 bases matching TRBD1. CDR1 and CDR2 from the germline V gene are MNHNS and SASEGT. The CDR3 is made up of 17 amino acids. The trim removed 4 bases at V and 5 bases at J, leaving 15 bases unmatched. The CDR3 protein is CASSVPAGGAGGYGYTF. In DNA form, the CDR3 reads TGTGCCAGCAGTGTTCCGGCAGGGGGCGCCGGGGGATATGGCTACACCTTC.

The rearrangement joins TRBV5-1 to TRBJ2-3, with TRBD2 matching 11 bases. Germline values: CDR1 SGHRS, CDR2 YFSETQ. The J segment lost 4 bases and the V segment lost 2 bases, leaving 6 bases of the junction unmatched. The CDR3 extends over 16 amino acids. The CDR3 DNA is TGCGCCAGCAGCTTAGTACTAGCGGGAGATGCAGATACGCAGTATTTT. This gives the protein CASSLVLAGDADTQYF.

This chain links TRBV9 with TRBJ2-7; D possibly corresponds to TRBD2 (6 bases). The V end was cut by 3 bases, the J end by 2 bases, with 12 bases between. The CDR3 is 14 residues long. CDR1 SGDLS and CDR2 YYNGEE come from the germline V gene. The CDR3 nucleotides read TGTGCCAGCAGCGGAGGAGGGGCGACCTACGAGCAGTACTTC. It translates to CASSGGGATYEQYF.

This clone was counted a single time. This chain connects TRBV4-2 to TRBJ2-3, with D perhaps matching TRBD2 (6 bases). Germline V gives CDR1 LGHNA, CDR2 YNFKEQ. The CDR3 loop spans 18 amino acids. Trimming took off 1 base at V and 3 bases at J, with 20 bases between the two ends. CDR3 nucleotide sequence: TGTGCCAGCAGCCAAGGACGGCGGGATAAGGTACGGACAGATACGCAGTATTTT. It codes for CASSQGRRDKVRTDTQYF.

This clone was seen more than once but under ten times. This sequence joins TRBV28 and TRBJ1-1; D remains ambiguous. The CDR3 covers 15 residues. Trimming left V 2 bases short and J 0 bases short, with 10 bases between. CDR1 is MDHEN, CDR2 SYDVKM, per germline. The CDR3 region is CASSLVDSMNTEAFF. As DNA, the CDR3 is TGTGCCAGCAGTTTAGTGGACTCGATGAACACTGAAGCTTTCTTT.

V gene TRBV6-5 combines with J gene TRBJ2-3, with TRBD2 identical over 8 bases. The germline V gene has CDR1 MNHEY and CDR2 SVGAGI. Losses at the gene ends were 7 bases for V and 6 bases for J; bases not matched to a gene: 6. This CDR3 has 13 residues. DNA of the CDR3: TGTGCCAGCAATGGACTAGCCGGGGATACGCAGTATTTT. This gives the protein CASNGLAGDTQYF.

This chain connects TRBV14 to TRBJ2-7, with D perhaps TRBD1 (5 bases). Germline CDR1 and CDR2: SGHDN and FVKESK. This CDR3 region has 14 residues. V lost 5 bases and J 0 bases, leaving 11 bases between the germline ends. The CDR3 reads CASSWGPSSYEQYF. The CDR3 coding sequence is TGTGCCAGCAGCTGGGGCCCTAGCTCCTACGAGCAGTACTTC.

This chain uses TRBV7-3 with TRBJ1-1, with 7 bases lining up with TRBD1. J was trimmed by 4 bases and V by 5 bases; bases with no gene match: 10. The length of the CDR3 is 15 residues. Per germline, CDR1 SGHTA and CDR2 FQGTGA. The CDR3 reads CASSQRQGGATEAFF. The CDR3 region has the DNA TGTGCCAGCAGCCAAAGACAGGGTGGGGCCACTGAAGCTTTCTTT.

In this sample, this clone turned up a few times. The chain combines TRBV9 with TRBJ2-5, with 10 bases matching TRBD2. The J segment lost 5 bases and the V segment lost 4 bases, leaving 8 bases of the junction unmatched. The CDR3 sequence is 15 residues long. The V gene's germline CDR1 is SGDLS and CDR2 YYNGEE. The CDR3 DNA reads TGTGCCAGCAGCCCCGCTAGCGGGAGAAGGGAGACCCAGTACTTC. This sequence encodes CASSPASGRRETQYF. Based on the CDR3 plus reference TRBV9 and TRBJ2-5, the full variable domain is DSGVTQTPKHLITATGQRVTLRCSPRSGDLSVYWYQQSLDQGLQFLIQYYNGEERAKGNILERFSAQQFPDLHSELNLSSLELGDSALYFCASSPASGRRETQYFGPGTRLLVL.

V gene TRBV11-1 combines with J gene TRBJ2-7, with D perhaps matching TRBD1 (5 bases). CDR3 length: 14 residues. The germline V gene encodes CDR1 SGHAT and CDR2 FQDESV (reference sequence). The germline V and J ends were trimmed by 0 bases and 4 bases, with 10 bases remaining between them. For the CDR3, the DNA is TGTGCCAGCAGCTTAGCCCCAGGGTCGTACGAGCAGTACTTC. It is translated as CASSLAPGSYEQYF.